These 3 T cell receptor beta chains came from one sample sequenced in a study of vaccination effects on CD4 cells after COVID-19. With the ViraFEST assay, the study expanded antigen-specific CD4+ T cells using viral peptide pools, then sequenced them. Scientists isolated CD4+ T cells after a roughly ten-day culture period ended. Negative nucleocapsid antibody tests before and after vaccination confirmed no previous SARS-CoV-2 infection. Antigen specificity for these receptors is unknown. Repertoires were generated with immunoSEQ multiplex PCR, while TCRdb's copy carries only in-frame clones and drops some. The repertoire holds about 73,000 clones, with around 74% as singletons. Source: CD4+ T cells from PBMCs cultured with HCoV-NL63 spike peptides, taken before COVID-19 vaccination. The receptors here all came from a human donor who received a COVID-19 vaccine.

The chain combines TRBV14 with TRBJ1-3; D remains ambiguous. The germline gives CDR1 SGHDN, CDR2 FVKESK. The V gene lost 0 bases and the J gene lost 0 bases, with 9 bases spanning the gap. This CDR3 spans 16 amino acids. CDR3 sequence: CASSQERVYSGNTIYF. The DNA of the CDR3 is TGTGCCAGCAGCCAAGAAAGGGTCTACTCTGGAAACACCATATATTTT. Based on the CDR3 plus reference TRBV14 and TRBJ1-3, the full variable domain is EAGVTQFPSHSVIEKGQTVTLRCDPISGHDNLYWYRRVMGKEIKFLLHFVKESKQDESGMPNNRFLAERTGGTYSTLKVQPAELEDSGVYFCASSQERVYSGNTIYFGEGSWLTVV.

The chain uses TRBV3-1 (or the pseudogene TRBV3-2) and TRBJ2-2; D might be TRBD2 (6 bases). Germline V gene lookup returns CDR1 LGHDT and CDR2 YNNKEL (reference sequence). The CDR3 has 15 residues. V dropped 4 bases and J dropped 5 bases, with 14 bases sitting between them. The CDR3 region is CASSRRRAGTGELFF. The CDR3 nucleotides are TGTGCCAGCAGCCGACGGCGCGCGGGGACCGGGGAGCTGTTTTTT.

The V and J genes are TRBV6-6 and TRBJ2-3; perhaps TRBD1 as D (6 bases). CDR1 and CDR2 (germline): MNHNY, SVGAGI (reference sequence). The V and J ends lost 5 bases and 2 bases respectively, with 17 bases between them. This CDR3 comprises 16 residues. The CDR3 DNA reads TGTGCCAGCAGTAAGAACAGGGTGGGGTCCACAGATACGCAGTATTTT. Its protein is CASSKNRVGSTDTQYF.